These 28 T cell receptor beta chains share one sample of origin, sequenced in a study of CD8+CD57+ T cells in acquired aplastic anemia. Genomic DNA served as template for TCR beta VDJ and CDR3 profiling. TCRdb independently ran MiXCR on the reads; one entry per CDR3 protein. The sample lists 50,000 to 65,000 distinct CDR3 sequences, under 55% occurring once. The sequenced material came from sorted CD4+, CD8+, or CD8+CD57+ T cells (not recorded which) from PBMCs. These receptors originate from a human donor in good health, serving as a control.

On this clonotype itself: A read error may be the cause here, since a much bigger clone is one base away. Here the CDR3 reads CASSARFDTGEPFF. The CDR3 nucleotides read TGTGCCAGCAGCGCCAGGTTCGACACCGGGGAGCCGTTTTTT. The chain has TRBV7-2 and TRBJ2-2, with TRBD2 as a possible D gene (5 bases). CDR3 size: 14 residues. Germline values: CDR1 SGHTA, CDR2 FQGNSA.

The V call is TRBV2, the J call TRBJ2-3; 14 bases are a match to TRBD2. The CDR3 extends over 17 amino acids. CDR1 SNHLY and CDR2 FYNNEI come from the germline V gene. The junction had 9 bases not matched to a gene; V was cut back by 6 bases and J by 4 bases. CDR3 DNA sequence: TGTGCCAGCAGGACTAGCGGGAGGGCTATGGGCGCAGATACGCAGTATTTT. Amino acids: CASRTSGRAMGADTQYF. Filled out from reference TRBV2 and TRBJ2-3, the complete variable domain reads EPEVTQTPSHQVTQMGQEVILRCVPISNHLYFYWYRQILGQKVEFLVSFYNNEISEKSEIFDDQFSVERPDGSNFTLKIRSTKLEDSAMYFCASRTSGRAMGADTQYFGPGTRLTVL.

This clonotype was seen many times. The rearrangement joins TRBV6-5 to TRBJ1-5, with D uncertain. This CDR3 is 15 amino acids long. From germline, CDR1 is MNHEY and CDR2 SVGAGI. Trimming left V 2 bases short and J 0 bases short, with 8 bases between. The CDR3 nucleotides read TGTGCCAGCAGTTACGGGCAGATTAGCAATCAGCCCCAGCATTTT. Translated: CASSYGQISNQPQHF.

This clonotype is medium-sized. The chain is built from TRBV25-1 and TRBJ2-1; 10 bases agree with TRBD2. V lost 0 bases, J lost 1 base, and 3 bases stayed unmatched. Per germline, CDR1 MGHDK and CDR2 SYGVNS. CDR3 length: 17 residues. CDR3: CASSEYGSGRSYNEQFF. The CDR3 nucleotides are TGTGCCAGCAGTGAATACGGTAGCGGGAGGTCCTACAATGAGCAGTTCTTC.

The V call is TRBV25-1, the J call TRBJ2-7, with TRBD1 identical over 8 bases. Germline CDR1 MGHDK, CDR2 SYGVNS. Trimming took 6 bases from V and 4 from J; bases not matched to a gene: 8. This CDR3 has 14 residues. CDR3 sequence: CASRGGQGAYEQYF. DNA for the CDR3: TGTGCCAGCAGGGGTGGGCAGGGGGCTTACGAGCAGTACTTC.

The chain employs TRBV13 and TRBJ2-2, with TRBD1 identical over 9 bases. The ends lost 3 bases at V and 1 base at J; junction bases unmatched: 3. From germline, CDR1 is PRHDT and CDR2 FYEKMQ (reference sequence). This CDR3 spans 16 amino acids. In DNA form, the CDR3 reads TGTGCCAGCAGCTTTAGGGACAGGGAGAACACCGGGGAGCTGTTTTTT. The encoded protein is CASSFRDRENTGELFF.

This clonotype was recorded only once. The rearrangement joins TRBV29-1 to TRBJ1-2; 7 positions match TRBD1. The V segment lost 1 base and the J segment 8 bases; nucleotides outside the gene matches: 7. The germline CDR1 and CDR2 sequences are SQVTM and ANQGSEA. The CDR3 covers 13 residues. The CDR3 nucleotides read TGCAGCGTTGAAGGCAGGGACAGCCGCGGCTACACCTTC. It yields the protein CSVEGRDSRGYTF.

Concerning this clonotype: This clone may be a read error of a much larger clone one base away. This chain joins TRBV12-3 or TRBV12-4 and TRBJ1-3; TRBD1 aligns across 9 bases. The length of the CDR3 is 18 residues. Trimming took 5 bases from V and 2 from J; bases not matched to a gene: 13. CDR3 DNA: TGTGCCAGCAGTCCACGCGGGACAGGGCTGGCCCCTGGAAACACCATATATTTT. Protein sequence: CASSPRGTGLAPGNTIYF.

At least ten counts were recorded for this clonotype. The V and J genes are TRBV20-1 and TRBJ2-2; a weak D match, TRBD2 (5 bases). In germline, CDR1 is DFQATT, CDR2 SNEGSKA (reference sequence). V dropped 6 bases and J dropped 5 bases, with 16 bases sitting between them. The CDR3 runs 14 residues. The CDR3 protein is CSARVGVRTGELFF. The CDR3 nucleotides are TGCAGTGCGCGCGTGGGAGTGCGGACCGGGGAGCTGTTTTTT.

This clonotype has a handful of counts. The chain links TRBV10-3 to TRBJ2-7, with 8 bases fitting TRBD2. Germline-derived CDR1 and CDR2 are ENHRY and SYGVKD. CDR3 size: 14 residues. After removal of 2 bases from V and 7 bases from J, the junction contained 7 bases not matched to a gene. Here the CDR3 reads CAISEGGRSWEQYF. The CDR3 bases are TGTGCCATCAGTGAGGGCGGGAGGTCGTGGGAGCAGTACTTC.

This rearrangement joins TRBV15 to TRBJ1-6; the match to TRBD1 covers 8 bases. The CDR3 is 15 residues long. Germline CDR1 is LNHNV and CDR2 is YYDKDF (reference sequence). Unmatched junction bases numbered 6, after V lost 1 base and J lost 10 bases. Here the CDR3 reads CATSRVKTGESPLHF. The CDR3 DNA sequence: TGTGCCACCAGCAGAGTAAAGACAGGGGAGTCACCCCTCCACTTT. Complete variable domain (other parts from reference TRBV15 and TRBJ1-6): DAMVIQNPRYQVTQFGKPVTLSCSQTLNHNVMYWYQQKSSQAPKLLFHYYDKDFNNEADTPDNFQSRRPNTSFCFLDIRSPGLGDTAMYLCATSRVKTGESPLHFGNGTRLTVT.

V is TRBV2 and J is TRBJ1-5; D uncertain. The germline V gene has CDR1 SNHLY and CDR2 FYNNEI. There are 13 residues in the CDR3. V dropped 4 bases and J dropped 1 base, with 5 bases sitting between them. In nucleotides, the CDR3 is TGTGCCAGCAGTGGAGAGAGCAATCAGCCCCAGCATTTT. Residues: CASSGESNQPQHF.

To note about this clonotype: The DNA is omitted, as the CDR3 cannot be located on it reliably, and the CDR3 follows TCRdb's listing. The J gene is TRBJ1-1, the V gene TRBV5-1; TRBD1 is the table's D call and was not checked against the DNA. The CDR3 is 21 amino acids long, termini counted. CDR1 is SGHRS, CDR2 YFSETQ, per germline. The CDR3 is CASSLGTGYEQYFGPGTEAFF.

This clonotype was detected a few times. The chain has TRBV24-1 and TRBJ2-7; D not certain. This CDR3 is 11 amino acids long. V gave up 3 bases and J gave up 3 bases, with 2 bases separating them. Germline V CDR1 and CDR2: KGHDR, SFDVKD. CDR3: CATSDGYEQYF. As DNA, the CDR3 is TGTGCCACCAGTGATGGCTACGAGCAGTACTTC.

This clonotype ranks as medium-sized (0.01 to 0.1%). This rearrangement joins TRBV19 to TRBJ2-2, with D unclear. The germline gives CDR1 LNHDA, CDR2 SQIVND (reference sequence). The CDR3 has 13 amino acids. The ends were cut back, 7 bases at V and 4 bases at J, with 10 bases in the middle. The CDR3 DNA reads TGTGCCAGTACTCTCTTTGGCACCGGGGAGCTGTTTTTT. Its protein is CASTLFGTGELFF.

The chain links TRBV7-9 to TRBJ1-2, with D possibly TRBD1 on 5 matching bases. Per germline, CDR1 SEHNR and CDR2 FQNEAQ (reference sequence). The CDR3 consists of 14 residues. Trimming removed 1 base at V and 7 bases at J, with 13 bases between. This chain's CDR3 is CASSLGQTLGGYTF. CDR3 coding DNA: TGTGCCAGCAGCTTAGGACAGACTTTGGGTGGCTACACCTTC.

This clonotype was counted ten times or more. The rearrangement links TRBV5-8 to TRBJ2-3; a possible D gene is TRBD2 (6 bases). Trimming removed 4 bases from V and 0 bases from J, with 12 bases in between. There are 15 residues in the CDR3. Germline CDR1 reads SGHTS; CDR2 reads YDEGEE. The CDR3 loop reads CASSGGLRSTDTQYF. CDR3 nucleotide sequence: TGTGCCAGCAGCGGCGGACTACGCAGCACAGATACGCAGTATTTT.

This clonotype was counted many times. This chain joins TRBV19 and TRBJ2-5, with 14 bases lining up with TRBD2. CDR3 size: 18 residues. The germline CDR1 and CDR2 sequences are LNHDA and SQIVND (reference sequence). J gave up 4 bases and V 6 bases, and 13 bases lay outside the gene matches. The CDR3 region is CASSSGLAGVLLRETQYF. CDR3 DNA sequence: TGTGCCAGTAGCTCGGGACTAGCGGGAGTACTATTGCGAGAGACCCAGTACTTC.

V is TRBV7-2 and J is TRBJ2-7; perhaps TRBD2 as D (6 bases). The germline CDR1 and CDR2 sequences are SGHTA and FQGNSA. V lost 5 bases to trimming and J lost 5 bases, with 19 bases between them. The CDR3 totals 15 residues. The DNA of the CDR3 is TGTGCCAGCAGCCAAGGAGTCCGGGGGATCCACGAGCAGTACTTC. Amino acid sequence: CASSQGVRGIHEQYF. The whole variable domain, remainder taken from reference TRBV7-2 and TRBJ2-7, is GAGVSQSPSNKVTEKGKDVELRCDPISGHTALYWYRQSLGQGLEFLIYFQGNSAPDKSGLPSDRFSAERTGGSVSTLTIQRTQQEDSAVYLCASSQGVRGIHEQYFGPGTRLTVT.

This clonotype was counted ten times or more. V gene TRBV20-1 combines with J gene TRBJ1-4, with D hard to call. CDR1 is DFQATT, CDR2 SNEGSKA, per germline (reference sequence). The CDR3 loop spans 16 amino acids. V lost 1 base to trimming and J lost 5 bases, with 17 bases between them. The CDR3 loop reads CSARAEAAGPNEKLFF. CDR3 DNA: TGCAGTGCTAGAGCAGAGGCCGCGGGTCCCAATGAAAAACTGTTTTTT.

The V gene is TRBV7-8, the J gene TRBJ2-7, with 10 bases matching TRBD2. CDR1 and CDR2 (germline): SGHVS, FQNEAQ. This CDR3 region has 11 residues. DNA of the CDR3: TGTGCTAGCGGGAGGCTCTACGAGCAGTACTTC. Its translation is CASGRLYEQYF.

This clonotype appeared many times. The rearrangement links TRBV20-1 to TRBJ1-2, with D uncertain. CDR3 length equals 13 residues. Germline lookup yields CDR1 DFQATT and CDR2 SNEGSKA (reference sequence). V was clipped by 2 bases and J by 9 bases, with 16 bases between them. CDR3 in amino acids: CSARYVPLESYTF. Written as DNA, the CDR3 is TGCAGTGCTAGATATGTACCCCTGGAGAGCTACACCTTC.

This clonotype rates as medium-sized. V usage is TRBV2 and J usage is TRBJ1-2; D remains ambiguous. Germline CDR1 is SNHLY and CDR2 is FYNNEI. There are 14 residues in the CDR3. With 4 bases removed from V and 4 bases from J, the gap between germline ends came to 13 bases. As DNA, the CDR3 is TGTGCCAGCAGTGCTGAGCAGGCAAGCTATGGCTACACCTTC. It yields the protein CASSAEQASYGYTF.

The chain carries TRBV2 and TRBJ2-2; no reliable D call. V lost 4 bases and J 7 bases, leaving 7 bases between the germline ends. The germline V gene encodes CDR1 SNHLY and CDR2 FYNNEI. This CDR3 comprises 12 residues. CDR3 sequence reads: CASSVQGGELFF. The CDR3 region has the DNA TGTGCCAGCAGTGTACAAGGCGGGGAGCTGTTTTTT. The complete variable domain, with remaining parts taken from reference TRBV2 and TRBJ2-2, reads EPEVTQTPSHQVTQMGQEVILRCVPISNHLYFYWYRQILGQKVEFLVSFYNNEISEKSEIFDDQFSVERPDGSNFTLKIRSTKLEDSAMYFCASSVQGGELFFGEGSRLTVL.

V is TRBV11-2 and J is TRBJ2-7, with 10 positions matching TRBD1. V gave up 5 bases and J gave up 6 bases; unmatched junction bases: 10. Germline lookup yields CDR1 SGHAT and CDR2 FQNNGV. The CDR3 spans 15 residues. CDR3 nucleotide sequence: TGTGCCAGCAGCCCGGGGACAGGGGCCGTTGGCGAGCAGTACTTC. Residues: CASSPGTGAVGEQYF.

This clonotype was counted many times. This chain joins TRBV2 and TRBJ1-5; D gene uncertain. Germline values: CDR1 SNHLY, CDR2 FYNNEI. Between the trimmed V and J ends, which lost 4 bases and 0 bases, there was a span of 10 bases. The CDR3 totals 15 residues. The CDR3 reads CASSGLPTSNQPQHF. DNA of the CDR3: TGTGCCAGCAGTGGATTACCTACTAGCAATCAGCCCCAGCATTTT. Looking up the rest from reference TRBV2 and TRBJ1-5 gives the full variable domain: EPEVTQTPSHQVTQMGQEVILRCVPISNHLYFYWYRQILGQKVEFLVSFYNNEISEKSEIFDDQFSVERPDGSNFTLKIRSTKLEDSAMYFCASSGLPTSNQPQHFGDGTRLSIL.

In its sample, this clonotype is medium-sized (0.01 to 0.1%). J is TRBJ2-7 and V is TRBV19; D possibly corresponds to TRBD2 (5 bases). Germline CDR1 LNHDA, CDR2 SQIVND (reference sequence). CDR3 length equals 15 residues. Trimming cost V 3 bases and J 0 bases, with 12 bases left between them. Here the CDR3 reads CASSMGYGVSYEQYF. CDR3 DNA sequence: TGTGCCAGTAGTATGGGTTACGGGGTCTCCTACGAGCAGTACTTC.

This chain joins TRBV2 and TRBJ2-7; TRBD2 matches 12 bases. The V gene's germline CDR1 is SNHLY and CDR2 FYNNEI. Germline trimming cut 6 bases from V and 7 bases from J; bases unmatched to any gene: 7. CDR3 length: 14 amino acids. The CDR3 loop reads CASRGLAGSGEQYF. CDR3 nucleotides: TGTGCCAGCAGAGGACTAGCGGGATCGGGAGAGCAGTACTTC.